Listed below are T cell receptor beta chains from one sample, sequenced in a study of blood T cell repertoires in COVID-19. The repertoire was sequenced with immunoSEQ multiplex PCR; TCRdb's copy has only in-frame clones and lacks some. The table shows 56,000 or so clones, with 75% to 95% occurring only once. The source material was peripheral blood. These TCRs come from a man aged 50 to 59 with active COVID-19. Both conserved end residues are part of each CDR3. A D gene is named only where the DNA matches it firmly. The size of a clone is reported for some rows only, either as once, few or many, or as a class for expanded clones.

abundance	d_gene	v_gene	j_gene	CDR3aa	CDR3nt
.	TRBD2	TRBV7-9	TRBJ2-3	CASSFGSGGGDTQYF	TGTGCCAGCAGCTTTGGTAGCGGGGGAGGAGATACGCAGTATTTT
.	TRBD1	TRBV7-9	TRBJ2-5	CASSLGDRDGQETQYF	TGTGCCAGCAGCTTAGGGGACAGGGACGGACAAGAGACCCAGTACTTC
.	.	TRBV4-3	TRBJ2-3	CASSRIHPSDITSTDTQYF	TGCGCCAGCAGCCGAATCCACCCCAGTGACATTACTAGCACAGATACGCAGTATTTT
.	TRBD2	TRBV11-1	TRBJ2-7	CASSQTGTSGKYEQYF	TGTGCCAGCAGCCAAACCGGGACTAGCGGGAAATACGAGCAGTACTTC
.	.	TRBV5-4	TRBJ1-6	CASSLVPVASNSPLHF	TGTGCCAGCAGCTTGGTGCCAGTCGCTTCTAATTCACCCCTCCACTTT
once	.	TRBV30	TRBJ2-2	CAWKRGIGELFF	TGTGCCTGGAAACGGGGAATCGGGGAGCTGTTTTTT
.	.	TRBV11-3	TRBJ2-1	CASSYTVDNEQFF	TGTGCCAGCAGCTATACAGTTGACAATGAGCAGTTCTTC
.	TRBD2	TRBV5-1	TRBJ2-7	CASKGSSGPSYEQYF	TGCGCCAGCAAGGGTTCTAGCGGACCCTCCTACGAGCAGTACTTC
.	TRBD1	TRBV6-5	TRBJ1-1	CASSRQGSSPEAFF	TGTGCCAGCAGTAGACAGGGCAGCTCTCCTGAAGCTTTCTTT
once	.	TRBV5-6	TRBJ2-1	CASRSGGGRLNEQFF	TGTGCCAGCAGGTCAGGGGGAGGCCGTCTTAATGAGCAGTTCTTC
.	TRBD1	TRBV2	TRBJ2-3	CASATGGVTDTQYF	TGTGCCAGCGCAACAGGGGGCGTTACAGATACGCAGTATTTT
.	.	TRBV14	TRBJ1-3	CASSQVRGSGNTIYF	TGTGCCAGCAGCCAAGTGCGGGGCTCGGGAAACACCATATATTTT
.	TRBD1	TRBV4-1	TRBJ1-1	CASSQVDRDTEAFF	TGCGCCAGCAGCCAAGTCGACAGGGACACTGAAGCTTTCTTT
once	.	TRBV6-6	TRBJ1-6	CASSPVSSYNSPLHF	TGTGCCAGCAGTCCAGTAAGCTCCTATAATTCACCCCTCCACTTT
.	TRBD1	TRBV10-3	TRBJ2-2	CATQGEGAPRGELFF	TGTGCCACCCAGGGCGAGGGGGCGCCGAGAGGGGAGCTGTTTTTT
.	TRBD1	TRBV30	TRBJ1-2	CAWSLTGGGGYTF	TGTGCCTGGAGTCTCACAGGGGGTGGGGGCTACACCTTC
.	.	TRBV4-1	TRBJ1-5	CASSQETGNQPQHF	TGCGCCAGCAGCCAAGAAACGGGCAATCAGCCCCAGCATTTT
.	.	TRBV11-2	TRBJ1-6	CASSLQGTYNSPLHF	TGTGCCAGCAGCTTACAGGGGACCTATAATTCACCCCTCCACTTT
.	.	TRBV19	TRBJ2-1	CASWGQGVSEQFF	TGTGCCAGCTGGGGGCAGGGCGTGAGTGAGCAGTTCTTC
.	TRBD2	TRBV24-1	TRBJ2-5	CATSDSATSGVETQYF	TGTGCCACCAGTGACTCCGCGACTAGCGGGGTGGAGACCCAGTACTTC
.	.	TRBV7-2	TRBJ1-3	CASSLFAGSGNTIYF	TGTGCCAGCAGCTTATTTGCGGGTTCTGGAAACACCATATATTTT
.	.	TRBV30	TRBJ2-3	CAWNPRTDTQYF	TGTGCCTGGAATCCTAGGACAGATACGCAGTATTTT
.	.	TRBV18	TRBJ2-1	CASTGQSYNEQFF	TGTGCCAGCACGGGACAATCCTACAATGAGCAGTTCTTC
.	.	TRBV6-1	TRBJ1-6	CASSEGRSPLHF	TGTGCCAGCAGTGAAGGGAGGTCACCCCTCCACTTT
.	TRBD1	TRBV11-2	TRBJ1-1	CASSLYDRVGAFF	TGTGCCAGCAGCCTGTACGACAGGGTAGGAGCTTTCTTT
.	.	TRBV12-3/TRBV12-4	TRBJ2-5	CASSLGGWETQYF	TGTGCCAGCAGTTTAGGGGGCTGGGAGACCCAGTACTTC
.	.	TRBV6-5	TRBJ2-7	CASRNGQAGEQYF	TGTGCCAGCAGGAACGGACAGGCGGGGGAGCAGTACTTC
.	.	TRBV12-3/TRBV12-4	TRBJ1-2	CASSYGAGYTF	TGTGCCAGCAGTTATGGAGCGGGCTACACCTTC
once	.	TRBV19	TRBJ1-1	CASSVTGTRGTEAFF	TGTGCCAGTAGTGTAACCGGAACGCGGGGCACTGAAGCTTTCTTT
.	TRBD2	TRBV5-4	TRBJ2-3	CASSNGPQRGLGSTDTQYF	TGTGCCAGCAGCAATGGTCCCCAGCGGGGGTTGGGCTCCACAGATACGCAGTATTTT
.	.	TRBV5-5	TRBJ2-7	CASSLHSGTYEQYF	TGTGCCAGCAGCTTGCATTCAGGGACCTACGAGCAGTACTTC
.	.	TRBV4-1	TRBJ1-2	CASSQVATGNYGYTF	TGCGCCAGCAGCCAAGTCGCCACAGGGAACTATGGCTACACCTTC
.	.	TRBV19	TRBJ1-5	CASSILSGIPTDQPQHF	TGTGCCAGTAGTATATTGTCGGGGATTCCGACCGATCAGCCCCAGCATTTT
.	TRBD1	TRBV6-4	TRBJ1-2	CASTLRDRPPPTYGYTF	TGTGCCAGCACCCTAAGGGACAGGCCGCCCCCGACCTATGGCTACACCTTC
.	.	TRBV28	TRBJ1-2	CASRQKEYGYTF	TGTGCCAGCAGACAGAAAGAGTATGGCTACACCTTC
.	.	TRBV2	TRBJ2-7	CASSATYEQYF	TGTGCCAGCAGTGCTACCTACGAGCAGTACTTC
once	TRBD2	TRBV18	TRBJ2-1	CASSPGQREGEQFF	TGTGCCAGCTCACCGGGTCAGCGGGAGGGGGAGCAGTTCTTC
.	TRBD1	TRBV27	TRBJ1-2	CASSLDRGQGYTF	TGTGCCAGCAGCCTTGACAGGGGGCAAGGCTACACCTTC
.	.	TRBV11-2	TRBJ2-7	CASSLEAVYEQYF	TGTGCCAGCAGCTTAGAGGCGGTTTACGAGCAGTACTTC
.	TRBD1	TRBV6-6	TRBJ1-5	CASRTGGGYSNQPQHF	TGTGCCAGCAGGACAGGGGGGGGCTATAGCAATCAGCCCCAGCATTTT
.	TRBD2	TRBV5-4	TRBJ2-1	CASSLSGSSYNEQFF	TGTGCCAGCAGCCTTAGCGGGAGCTCCTACAATGAGCAGTTCTTC
.	TRBD1	TRBV7-6	TRBJ2-1	CASSLTTPPDRANEQFF	TGTGCCAGCAGCTTAACCACCCCCCCGGACAGGGCCAATGAGCAGTTCTTC
.	.	TRBV27	TRBJ2-7	CASRPYREGLYEQYF	TGTGCCAGCAGGCCTTACAGGGAAGGACTTTACGAGCAGTACTTC
.	.	TRBV4-2	TRBJ2-5	CASSQGRSVETQYF	TGTGCCAGCAGCCAAGGGCGGTCAGTAGAGACCCAGTACTTC
.	.	TRBV29-1	TRBJ2-1	CSVEDGEQYYNEQFF	TGCAGCGTTGAAGATGGCGAACAGTACTACAATGAGCAGTTCTTC
.	.	TRBV7-9	TRBJ1-2	CASSSTRPQGGYTF	TGTGCCAGCAGCTCAACCAGGCCCCAGGGAGGCTACACCTTC
.	TRBD2	TRBV7-9	TRBJ2-2	CASSHLTSGGVTGELFF	TGTGCCAGCAGCCACCTCACTAGCGGGGGGGTCACCGGGGAGCTGTTTTTT
few	TRBD2	TRBV29-1	TRBJ2-1	CSVEPSGRNNEQFF	TGCAGCGTTGAACCTAGCGGCCGCAACAATGAGCAGTTCTTC